Listed below are T cell receptor beta chains from one sample, sequenced in a study of blood T cell repertoires in COVID-19. The data were produced by immunoSEQ multiplex PCR, yet TCRdb's version contains in-frame clones alone and is incomplete. Seen here are around 180,000 clones, about 91% observed once, and the top ten hold 4% to 5%. Material: peripheral blood. These receptor sequences come from a woman aged 25 to 45 with acute or convalescent COVID-19. The CDR3 runs from the conserved cysteine through the conserved F or W. A D gene is named only where the DNA matches it firmly. Clone size is shown for a subset of rows, as once, few, many or a class of expanded clone.

>NA|NA|TRBJ2-7|TRBV27
CASSLAQAYEQYF
TGTGCCAGCAGTTTAGCACAGGCCTACGAGCAGTACTTC
>NA|NA|TRBJ2-7|TRBV25-1
CASSGGQSYEQYF
TGTGCCAGCAGTGGCGGGCAGTCTTACGAGCAGTACTTC
>NA|NA|TRBJ1-2|TRBV2
CASSLQGAEYGYTF
TGTGCCAGCAGCCTACAGGGTGCGGAGTATGGCTACACCTTC
>NA|TRBD2|TRBJ2-3|TRBV19
CASSPPGTTLHTDTQYF
TGTGCCAGTAGTCCTCCCGGGACTACTCTTCACACAGATACGCAGTATTTT
>once|NA|TRBJ1-6|TRBV19
CASSITGTTQSPLHF
TGTGCCAGTAGTATTACCGGGACAACGCAATCACCCCTCCACTTT
>NA|TRBD2|TRBJ2-5|TRBV5-1
CASSLTGGSETQYF
TGCGCCAGCAGCTTGACGGGGGGTAGTGAGACCCAGTACTTC
>NA|NA|TRBJ1-6|TRBV6-5
CASSRVAYNSPLHF
TGTGCCAGCAGTAGAGTGGCCTATAATTCACCCCTCCACTTT
>NA|NA|TRBJ2-7|TRBV11-2
CASSLNVRDEQYF
TGTGCCAGCAGCTTAAATGTGAGGGACGAGCAGTACTTC
>NA|TRBD2|TRBJ2-5|TRBV5-1
CASSLNVRDYEETQYF
TGCGCCAGCAGCTTGAATGTCCGGGACTACGAGGAGACCCAGTACTTC
>NA|NA|TRBJ1-5|TRBV19
CASSSYPKELAPQHF
TGTGCCAGTAGTAGTTACCCGAAGGAGCTTGCGCCCCAGCATTTT
>NA|NA|TRBJ1-1|TRBV28
CASSFSSGFMNTEAFF
TGTGCCAGCAGTTTCAGCTCAGGTTTTATGAACACTGAAGCTTTCTTT
>NA|TRBD2|TRBJ2-2|TRBV5-1
CASSFVTGRVTGELFF
TGCGCCAGCAGCTTCGTGACCGGGAGGGTAACCGGGGAGCTGTTTTTT
>NA|NA|TRBJ2-3|TRBV3-1/TRBV3-2
CASSQDVATGKVITDTQYF
TGTGCCAGCAGCCAAGATGTGGCAACCGGGAAGGTGATCACAGATACGCAGTATTTT
>once|NA|TRBJ1-6|TRBV28
CASSATGWSYNSPLHF
TGTGCCAGCAGTGCTACAGGGTGGTCCTATAATTCACCCCTCCACTTT
>NA|NA|TRBJ1-4|TRBV10-3
CATTPRGGRPEKLFF
TGTGCCACCACACCGCGGGGGGGGCGCCCTGAAAAACTGTTTTTT
>NA|TRBD2|TRBJ2-2|TRBV10-2
CASSEEGGLVSGELFF
TGCGCCAGCAGTGAGGAAGGGGGACTAGTTTCCGGGGAGCTGTTTTTT
>NA|NA|TRBJ1-4|TRBV12-3/TRBV12-4
CASSLSLNEKLFF
TGTGCCAGCAGTTTGAGCCTTAATGAAAAACTGTTTTTT
>NA|NA|TRBJ2-1|TRBV7-9
CASSSLAFPYNEQFF
TGTGCCAGCAGCTCTTTGGCTTTTCCCTACAATGAGCAGTTCTTC
>NA|NA|TRBJ2-1|TRBV28
CASSISGEQFF
TGTGCCAGCAGTATTAGCGGTGAGCAGTTCTTC
>NA|NA|TRBJ2-1|TRBV28
CASSFSNEQFF
TGTGCCAGCAGTTTCAGCAATGAGCAGTTCTTC
>NA|NA|TRBJ1-1|TRBV6-5
CASSYSEGPNTEAFF
TGTGCCAGCAGTTACTCGGAGGGCCCGAACACTGAAGCTTTCTTT
>NA|NA|TRBJ2-2|TRBV10-3
CAISESRTADGELFF
TGTGCCATCAGTGAGTCCCGGACAGCGGACGGGGAGCTGTTTTTT
>NA|NA|TRBJ2-7|TRBV2
CASSVGGPYEQYF
TGTGCCAGCAGTGTCGGGGGGCCCTACGAGCAGTACTTC
>NA|NA|TRBJ1-1|TRBV7-8
CASSFRQERTNTEAFF
TGTGCCAGCAGCTTTCGACAGGAGAGGACGAACACTGAAGCTTTCTTT
>few|TRBD2|TRBJ2-2|TRBV4-1
CASNRAVAGVDGELFF
TGCGCCAGCAACCGTGCCGTAGCGGGAGTGGACGGGGAGCTGTTTTTT
>NA|TRBD1|TRBJ2-1|TRBV6-5
CASSSGGGQFF
TGTGCCAGCAGTTCAGGGGGTGGGCAGTTCTTC
>NA|NA|TRBJ2-7|TRBV6-5
CASSLLANSYEQYF
TGTGCCAGCAGTCTTCTAGCGAACTCCTACGAGCAGTACTTC
>NA|TRBD1|TRBJ2-7|TRBV7-9
CASSLAYRGSEQYF
TGTGCCAGCAGCTTAGCTTACAGGGGTAGCGAGCAGTACTTC
>NA|TRBD1|TRBJ1-4|TRBV6-6
CASKKQGALFF
TGTGCCAGCAAAAAGCAGGGGGCCCTGTTTTTT
>once|NA|TRBJ2-3|TRBV6-4
CASSVSFDSTDTQYF
TGTGCCAGCAGTGTAAGTTTTGACTCCACAGATACGCAGTATTTT
>NA|TRBD2|TRBJ2-4|TRBV9
CASSVDLRGGIQYF
TGTGCCAGCAGCGTAGACCTGCGGGGGGGAATTCAGTACTTC
>NA|NA|TRBJ1-4|TRBV7-9
CASSSLKEQRGKLFF
TGTGCCAGCAGCTCCTTGAAGGAGCAACGCGGAAAACTGTTTTTT
>NA|TRBD2|TRBJ2-2|TRBV7-9
CASGEGTGELFF
TGTGCCAGCGGGGAGGGCACCGGGGAGCTGTTTTTT
>NA|TRBD1|TRBJ2-7|TRBV7-9
CASSLGTGALHF
TGTGCCAGCAGCTTAGGGACAGGGGCCCTACACTTC
>few|NA|TRBJ1-4|TRBV10-1
CASTFGKLFF
TGCGCCAGCACGTTCGGGAAGCTGTTTTTT
>NA|NA|TRBJ2-7|TRBV28
CASSFFAGQYF
TGTGCCAGCAGTTTCTTTGCCGGGCAGTACTTC
>NA|NA|TRBJ2-3|TRBV28
CASSRRSGWTDTQYF
TGTGCCAGCTCGCGTCGGAGCGGGTGGACAGATACGCAGTATTTT
>NA|NA|TRBJ2-3|TRBV2
CASSKTGRSDTQYF
TGTGCCAGCAGTAAAACAGGGAGATCAGATACGCAGTATTTT
>NA|TRBD1|TRBJ1-1|TRBV2
CASPPTDRIDTEAFF
TGTGCCAGCCCTCCTACGGACAGGATTGACACTGAAGCTTTCTTT
>NA|NA|TRBJ2-3|TRBV4-1
CASSYTGGADTQYF
TGCGCCAGCAGCTACACAGGGGGGGCAGATACGCAGTATTTT
>NA|NA|TRBJ2-6|TRBV5-1
CASSQRTQSFLPGANVLTF
TGCGCCAGCAGCCAAAGGACTCAATCTTTTTTGCCGGGGGCCAACGTCCTGACTTTC